This TCR beta chain was profiled in a study of molecular identifiers for immune sequencing clone quantification. For the study at large: In replicates, the authors split RNA from approximately 20,000 or 100,000 naive CD8 cells five ways and sequenced four.

Bulk TCR libraries were made with methods that had been previously described and with listed TCR primers. From the PCR reads, TCRdb called clonotypes with MiXCR, one entry per CDR3 protein. The sample lists around 470,000 distinct CDR3 sequences; roughly 24% were seen once. J was trimmed by 7 bases and V by 7 bases; bases with no gene match: 11. Germline V gene lookup returns CDR1 SNHLY and CDR2 FYNNEI. The length of the CDR3 is 14 residues. Sequencing was performed on naive CD8+ T cells from blood, with Jurkat cell RNA spiked in. Subset indicated: FACS-sorted CD8+CD4-CCR7+CD45RA+ naive T cells. The TCR sequence derives from a human donor in good health. Some libraries in this study had Jurkat cell RNA spiked in. The rearrangement uses TRBV2 and TRBJ1-1, with 8 bases matching TRBD1. The CDR3 sequence: CASIPGGGLVEAFF. For the CDR3, the DNA is TGTGCCAGCATCCCAGGGGGCGGATTAGTTGAAGCTTTCTTT.